The clone carrying this TCR beta chain was found a few times. Its matching antigen is unknown. The data derive from a study of T cell repertoires in cytomegalovirus infection. The study's findings and limits: CMV-specific TCR beta clonotypes restricted by HLA-C were the ones dominating the ex vivo response.

Germline CDR1 is MNHEY and CDR2 is SMNVEV (reference sequence). This CDR3 is built from 15 residues. J gave up 5 bases and V 5 bases, and 8 bases lay outside the gene matches. TCRdb ran MiXCR on the reads and lists one entry per CDR3 protein. The sample records some 170,000 distinct CDR3 sequences, about a sixth being singletons. The chain joins TRBV27 to TRBJ2-2; the match to TRBD2 covers 7 bases. The sequenced sample was CD8+ T cells from PBMCs. This clonotype was obtained from a human donor in good health (CMV status not recorded). Some clones in this sample may be carry-over from other donors' samples. The DNA of the CDR3 is TGTGCCAGCAGTGGCCGGGGGGACCCTACCGGGGAGCTGTTTTTT. Translation: CASSGRGDPTGELFF.